A selection of T cell receptor beta chains follows, all from one sample in a study of blood T cell repertoires in COVID-19. Assay: immunoSEQ multiplex PCR; the TCRdb copy retains only in-frame clones and omits some. In the table there are 290,000 or so clones, 86% of which are singletons. Sequencing was done on a sample of PBMCs or T cells enriched from blood (not recorded which). Receptors were obtained from a woman under 30 who had recovered from COVID-19. CDR3s include the opening cysteine and the closing phenylalanine or tryptophan. The D gene is left open where the match is weak. Clone sizes are given selectively: once, few, many, or a class where the clone is expanded.

V gene: TRBV30; D gene: NA; J gene: TRBJ1-2; clone size: few; CDR3 protein: CAWSVQRRTAYGYTF; CDR3 DNA: TGTGCCTGGAGTGTACAGCGAAGGACAGCCTATGGCTACACCTTC
V gene: TRBV4-1; D gene: NA; J gene: TRBJ1-5; clone size: few; CDR3 protein: CASSQEMGQPQHF; CDR3 DNA: TGCGCCAGCAGCCAAGAAATGGGCCAGCCCCAGCATTTT
V gene: TRBV27; D gene: TRBD1; J gene: TRBJ2-1; clone size: once; CDR3 protein: CASSSGQGAWYNEQFF; CDR3 DNA: TGTGCCAGCAGTTCAGGACAGGGGGCTTGGTACAATGAGCAGTTCTTC
V gene: TRBV20-1; D gene: TRBD1; J gene: TRBJ1-5; clone size: NA; CDR3 protein: CSASGQGRFSNQPQHF; CDR3 DNA: TGCAGTGCTAGTGGACAGGGGCGTTTTAGCAATCAGCCCCAGCATTTT
V gene: TRBV4-1; D gene: TRBD1; J gene: TRBJ2-5; clone size: NA; CDR3 protein: CASSQEGQGQETQYF; CDR3 DNA: TGCGCCAGCAGCCAAGAAGGCCAGGGACAGGAGACCCAGTACTTC
V gene: TRBV24-1; D gene: TRBD2; J gene: TRBJ2-1; clone size: NA; CDR3 protein: CATGRAGVGDNEQFF; CDR3 DNA: TGTGCCACGGGGAGGGCGGGAGTAGGAGACAATGAGCAGTTCTTC
V gene: TRBV10-2; D gene: NA; J gene: TRBJ2-5; clone size: NA; CDR3 protein: CASKRRSDQETQYF; CDR3 DNA: TGCGCCAGCAAGCGCCGTAGCGACCAAGAGACCCAGTACTTC
V gene: TRBV7-3; D gene: NA; J gene: TRBJ2-1; clone size: NA; CDR3 protein: CASSLSGARGNEQFF; CDR3 DNA: TGTGCCAGCAGCTTATCAGGGGCAAGGGGGAATGAGCAGTTCTTC
V gene: TRBV4-3; D gene: TRBD2; J gene: TRBJ2-3; clone size: NA; CDR3 protein: CASSQDGAAGPTDTQYF; CDR3 DNA: TGCGCCAGCAGCCAAGACGGAGCAGCGGGGCCGACAGATACGCAGTATTTT
V gene: TRBV30; D gene: TRBD1; J gene: TRBJ1-2; clone size: NA; CDR3 protein: CAWSGVTGNYGYTF; CDR3 DNA: TGTGCCTGGAGTGGTGTGACAGGGAACTATGGCTACACCTTC
V gene: TRBV5-6; D gene: NA; J gene: TRBJ1-6; clone size: NA; CDR3 protein: CASSLAANSPLHF; CDR3 DNA: TGTGCCAGCAGCTTGGCCGCGAATTCACCCCTCCACTTT
V gene: TRBV12-3/TRBV12-4; D gene: NA; J gene: TRBJ2-1; clone size: NA; CDR3 protein: CASSLGQGKKFF; CDR3 DNA: TGTGCCAGCAGTTTAGGGCAGGGGAAAAAGTTCTTC
V gene: TRBV28; D gene: TRBD1; J gene: TRBJ1-4; clone size: NA; CDR3 protein: CASSSSRGRVEKLFF; CDR3 DNA: TGTGCCAGCAGTTCGAGCAGGGGGCGGGTGGAAAAACTGTTTTTT
V gene: TRBV5-4; D gene: TRBD1; J gene: TRBJ1-2; clone size: NA; CDR3 protein: CASSLDVGQGGYGYTF; CDR3 DNA: TGTGCCAGCAGCTTGGACGTAGGACAGGGAGGCTATGGCTACACCTTC
V gene: TRBV11-2; D gene: TRBD2; J gene: TRBJ2-5; clone size: NA; CDR3 protein: CASSLDLVNSGRKETQYF; CDR3 DNA: TGTGCCAGCAGCTTAGATCTAGTGAACAGCGGGAGAAAAGAGACCCAGTACTTC
V gene: TRBV2; D gene: TRBD1; J gene: TRBJ2-4; clone size: NA; CDR3 protein: CASSDLLGQGADRAKNIQYF; CDR3 DNA: TGTGCCAGCAGTGACCTTCTGGGACAGGGGGCCGATAGAGCCAAAAACATTCAGTACTTC
V gene: TRBV7-8; D gene: NA; J gene: TRBJ1-1; clone size: NA; CDR3 protein: CASSSDARTEAFF; CDR3 DNA: TGTGCCAGCAGCTCCGACGCGAGGACTGAAGCTTTCTTT
V gene: TRBV6-5; D gene: NA; J gene: TRBJ1-6; clone size: NA; CDR3 protein: CASSLGQSSYNSPLHF; CDR3 DNA: TGTGCCAGCAGTTTGGGGCAGAGCTCCTATAATTCACCCCTCCACTTT
V gene: TRBV2; D gene: TRBD1; J gene: TRBJ1-5; clone size: NA; CDR3 protein: CASSHRGNNQPQHF; CDR3 DNA: TGTGCCAGCAGTCACAGGGGGAACAATCAGCCCCAGCATTTT
V gene: TRBV10-2; D gene: NA; J gene: TRBJ2-5; clone size: once; CDR3 protein: CASAQTGKETQYF; CDR3 DNA: TGCGCCAGCGCACAAACAGGGAAAGAGACCCAGTACTTC
V gene: TRBV29-1; D gene: NA; J gene: TRBJ1-1; clone size: NA; CDR3 protein: CSVEVAGRSNTEAFF; CDR3 DNA: TGCAGCGTTGAGGTTGCGGGGCGATCCAACACTGAAGCTTTCTTT
V gene: TRBV6-2/TRBV6-3; D gene: NA; J gene: TRBJ1-3; clone size: NA; CDR3 protein: CASSAGFLGNTIYF; CDR3 DNA: TGTGCCAGCAGTGCAGGGTTCCTCGGAAACACCATATATTTT
V gene: TRBV27; D gene: NA; J gene: TRBJ2-2; clone size: NA; CDR3 protein: CASSIQYANTGELFF; CDR3 DNA: TGTGCCAGCAGTATACAGTACGCGAACACCGGGGAGCTGTTTTTT
V gene: TRBV19; D gene: TRBD1; J gene: TRBJ2-5; clone size: NA; CDR3 protein: CASSLFPTGLRETQYF; CDR3 DNA: TGTGCCAGTAGTCTTTTTCCGACAGGGTTAAGGGAGACCCAGTACTTC
V gene: TRBV6-2/TRBV6-3; D gene: TRBD1; J gene: TRBJ1-4; clone size: NA; CDR3 protein: CASSLPGQTNEKLFF; CDR3 DNA: TGTGCCAGCAGTCTTCCGGGACAGACAAATGAAAAACTGTTTTTT
V gene: TRBV5-1; D gene: TRBD1; J gene: TRBJ2-2; clone size: once; CDR3 protein: CASSLRTGDTGELFF; CDR3 DNA: TGCGCCAGCAGCTTGAGAACAGGGGACACCGGGGAGCTGTTTTTT
V gene: TRBV11-2; D gene: NA; J gene: TRBJ1-2; clone size: NA; CDR3 protein: CASSSYRDNINYGYTF; CDR3 DNA: TGTGCCAGCAGCTCGTACCGGGACAATATTAACTATGGCTACACCTTC
V gene: TRBV3-1/TRBV3-2; D gene: NA; J gene: TRBJ2-4; clone size: NA; CDR3 protein: CASSQDSWLAKNIQYF; CDR3 DNA: TGTGCCAGCAGCCAAGACTCTTGGCTAGCCAAAAACATTCAGTACTTC
V gene: TRBV20-1; D gene: NA; J gene: TRBJ1-1; clone size: NA; CDR3 protein: CSASSMETEAFF; CDR3 DNA: TGCAGTGCTAGTAGCATGGAGACTGAAGCTTTCTTT
V gene: TRBV2; D gene: NA; J gene: TRBJ2-2; clone size: many; CDR3 protein: CASSGHISNTGELFF; CDR3 DNA: TGTGCCAGCAGCGGACACATTTCGAACACCGGGGAGCTGTTTTTT
V gene: TRBV6-6; D gene: TRBD1; J gene: TRBJ1-2; clone size: NA; CDR3 protein: CASIKGQGWGYTF; CDR3 DNA: TGTGCCAGCATTAAGGGACAGGGGTGGGGCTACACCTTC
V gene: TRBV7-9; D gene: NA; J gene: TRBJ1-1; clone size: NA; CDR3 protein: CASSLGSEAFF; CDR3 DNA: TGTGCCAGCAGCTTGGGGAGTGAAGCTTTCTTT
V gene: TRBV18; D gene: NA; J gene: TRBJ1-1; clone size: few; CDR3 protein: CASSGDWNTEAFF; CDR3 DNA: TGTGCCAGCTCCGGGGATTGGAACACTGAAGCTTTCTTT
V gene: TRBV6-5; D gene: NA; J gene: TRBJ1-2; clone size: NA; CDR3 protein: CASKGGTARYTF; CDR3 DNA: TGTGCCAGCAAGGGAGGGACGGCGCGCTACACCTTC
V gene: TRBV3-1/TRBV3-2; D gene: TRBD2; J gene: TRBJ2-3; clone size: NA; CDR3 protein: CASSQDNSREGRSTDTQYF; CDR3 DNA: TGTGCCAGCAGCCAAGATAATTCGCGGGAGGGCCGAAGCACAGATACGCAGTATTTT
V gene: TRBV2; D gene: TRBD1; J gene: TRBJ1-3; clone size: NA; CDR3 protein: CASNPTDQGAGNTIYF; CDR3 DNA: TGTGCCAGCAACCCGACGGACCAGGGGGCTGGAAACACCATATATTTT
V gene: TRBV19; D gene: NA; J gene: TRBJ1-4; clone size: NA; CDR3 protein: CASSRTLTTATNEKLFF; CDR3 DNA: TGTGCCAGTAGTAGGACCTTGACTACCGCAACTAATGAAAAACTGTTTTTT
V gene: TRBV12-5; D gene: NA; J gene: TRBJ2-1; clone size: NA; CDR3 protein: CASGLGTGRFF; CDR3 DNA: TGTGCTAGTGGCCTCGGGACTGGGCGGTTCTTC
V gene: TRBV3-1/TRBV3-2; D gene: NA; J gene: TRBJ1-6; clone size: NA; CDR3 protein: CASSQDYGGFGMNSPLHF; CDR3 DNA: TGTGCCAGCAGCCAAGATTATGGAGGGTTCGGGATGAATTCACCCCTCCACTTT
V gene: TRBV5-4; D gene: NA; J gene: TRBJ1-2; clone size: NA; CDR3 protein: CASSRAAGEGYGYTF; CDR3 DNA: TGTGCCAGCAGCCGGGCGGCAGGGGAGGGGTATGGCTACACCTTC
V gene: TRBV3-1/TRBV3-2; D gene: NA; J gene: TRBJ2-1; clone size: NA; CDR3 protein: CASSPRTGFDNEQFF; CDR3 DNA: TGTGCCAGCAGCCCACGAACAGGGTTTGACAATGAGCAGTTCTTC
V gene: TRBV5-1; D gene: TRBD1; J gene: TRBJ2-7; clone size: NA; CDR3 protein: CASRDRAGSYEQYF; CDR3 DNA: TGCGCCAGCAGGGACAGGGCGGGCTCCTACGAGCAGTACTTC
V gene: TRBV19; D gene: TRBD2; J gene: TRBJ2-7; clone size: NA; CDR3 protein: CASSVQLAGGTYEQYF; CDR3 DNA: TGTGCCAGTAGTGTGCAACTAGCGGGGGGGACCTACGAGCAGTACTTC
V gene: TRBV5-1; D gene: TRBD1; J gene: TRBJ2-1; clone size: NA; CDR3 protein: CASSKQGAGNNEQFF; CDR3 DNA: TGCGCCAGCAGCAAACAGGGGGCTGGGAACAATGAGCAGTTCTTC
V gene: TRBV30; D gene: NA; J gene: TRBJ1-5; clone size: NA; CDR3 protein: CAWSQGLTSNQPQHF; CDR3 DNA: TGTGCCTGGAGTCAGGGGTTGACTAGCAATCAGCCCCAGCATTTT
V gene: TRBV6-5; D gene: NA; J gene: TRBJ1-1; clone size: NA; CDR3 protein: CASSPGQPEAFF; CDR3 DNA: TGTGCCAGCAGCCCAGGACAGCCGGAAGCTTTCTTT
V gene: TRBV25-1; D gene: TRBD1; J gene: TRBJ1-2; clone size: NA; CDR3 protein: CASSEYWDRGNYGYTF; CDR3 DNA: TGTGCCAGCAGTGAATACTGGGACAGGGGAAACTATGGCTACACCTTC
V gene: TRBV2; D gene: TRBD2; J gene: TRBJ2-1; clone size: NA; CDR3 protein: CASISEVSGRDNEQFF; CDR3 DNA: TGTGCCAGCATTAGTGAGGTTAGCGGGAGGGACAATGAGCAGTTCTTC
V gene: TRBV14; D gene: NA; J gene: TRBJ1-1; clone size: NA; CDR3 protein: CASSQGDRGVAFF; CDR3 DNA: TGTGCCAGCAGCCAAGGGGATCGGGGGGTAGCTTTCTTT
V gene: TRBV30; D gene: NA; J gene: TRBJ2-1; clone size: NA; CDR3 protein: CAWSVRERRTYNEQFF; CDR3 DNA: TGTGCCTGGAGTGTACGGGAACGGAGAACTTACAATGAGCAGTTCTTC
V gene: TRBV13; D gene: NA; J gene: TRBJ1-1; clone size: NA; CDR3 protein: CASSEYEGRRGNTEAFF; CDR3 DNA: TGTGCCAGCAGCGAGTATGAAGGCCGGAGGGGGAACACTGAAGCTTTCTTT
V gene: TRBV5-8; D gene: TRBD1; J gene: TRBJ2-7; clone size: once; CDR3 protein: CASSLANWLGQGTYEQYF; CDR3 DNA: TGTGCCAGCAGCTTGGCCAATTGGTTGGGACAGGGAACTTACGAGCAGTACTTC
V gene: TRBV6-9; D gene: NA; J gene: TRBJ2-7; clone size: NA; CDR3 protein: CASSYGTYEQYF; CDR3 DNA: TGTGCCAGCAGTTACGGGACCTACGAGCAGTACTTC